The source of this T cell receptor beta chain is a study of blood T cell repertoires in COVID-19 (dated by TCRdb to 2018 to 2021). In terms of the full investigation: Samples covering the acute and convalescent phases of COVID-19 were provided by collaborators in the United States, Italy and Spain. The material from the prospective study consisted of cDNA or gDNA derived from T cells, B-cell-depleted T cells, or PBMCs. Subjects who had been exposed to COVID-19, were actively infected with it, or had recovered from it provided the deeply sampled blood TCRbeta repertoires that made up the dataset. A freely available public database, intended as a resource for researchers studying the immune response to SARS-CoV-2, is where the repertoires were released. The samples were drawn from the first 160 participants of the ongoing ImmuneRACE study and from 1,254 subjects provided by 6 global collaborators. Nearly every sample came with metadata listing a de-identified subject ID, COVID-19 status, age in years and sex. Where available, HLA class I and class II types were obtained from metadata supplied by the sample provider rather than from assay-based typing.

General study outcomes and caveats: The quantity of clinical and demographic metadata differed by source and by participant and was supplied without curation.

TCRbeta CDR3 regions were amplified from genomic DNA by means of the immunoSEQ Assay, a bias-controlled multiplex PCR. On the authors' methods: The number of nucleated cells in each sample was estimated by amplification of reference gene primers within the assay. Sequence reads were collapsed and filtered to measure the absolute abundance of every unique TCRbeta CDR3 rearrangement. For each sample, productive Simpson clonality was calculated by taking the square root of Simpson's diversity index across productive rearrangements. TCRdb took this table from immuneACCESS and kept in-frame rearrangements with V and J called. Such tables lack part of the clones; where checked against another copy, unresolved V genes explain under half of the gap, and the rest is unexplained. Clonal size and the V and J genes are those of that table, whereas D and trimming came from the DNA. The sample table holds some 200,000 clones, of which about nine tenths were seen once. The top ten hold just over 2.5% of the sample.

CDR1 and CDR2 are drawn from the germline V gene: SGHRS, YFSETQ. V lost 0 bases and J lost 5 bases, and the count of bases not matched to a germline gene is 5. The CDR3 runs 16 residues from the cysteine to the phenylalanine. This entry keeps only the CDR3 DNA: 48 bases, framed from base 1. Participants in the prospective study were aged roughly 18 to 100 years, lived in under 30 United States geographic areas, and enrolled through a virtual design. To assign participants to cohorts, the prospective study relied on clinical history that participants themselves reported in a screening survey and a study questionnaire. For ImmuneRACE Cohort 3, a participant was defined as recovered based on two consecutive negative NP/OP PCR tests, clearance by a healthcare professional, or resolution of symptoms. Each participant in the prospective study had whole blood, serum and a nasopharyngeal or oropharyngeal swab collected by mobile phlebotomists. Additional blood draws and questionnaires over an approximately two-month period could optionally be provided by prospective study participants. Before DNA extraction, blood samples from the prospective study were shipped at room temperature or frozen.

Regarding this clone: Its antigen is still unknown. No base quality information exists; no much larger clone differs at one position.

This sequence uses TRBV5-1 and TRBJ1-4; 9 middle bases align to TRBD1. This clonotype was obtained from a woman in her 30s who had recovered from COVID-19. The sample was PBMCs or T cells enriched from blood (not recorded which). CDR3 region: CASSLVQGQGNEKLFF. The base sequence is TGCGCCAGCAGCTTGGTACAAGGACAGGGGAATGAAAAACTGTTTTTT.